This T cell receptor beta chain was sequenced during a study of shared clonotypes between healthy human individuals. The CDR3 covers 15 residues. V was trimmed by 4 bases and J by 0 bases, leaving 11 bases between them. Germline CDR1 reads SEHNR; CDR2 reads FQNEAQ (reference sequence). Profiled with immunoSEQ multiplex PCR; TCRdb holds only in-frame clones, not every one. The sample records roughly 380,000 clones, about 96% being singletons. This chain links TRBV7-9 with TRBJ2-3; D unclear. The sample taken for sequencing was memory CD8+ T cells sorted from blood. Subset: CD45RO+ cells pooled with CCR7-negative TemRA cells. The source of this sequence is a man aged 25 to 40 in good health. The CDR3 DNA follows: TGTGCCAGCAGCTCGTATCTCGACAGCACAGATACGCAGTATTTT. Protein sequence: CASSSYLDSTDTQYF.